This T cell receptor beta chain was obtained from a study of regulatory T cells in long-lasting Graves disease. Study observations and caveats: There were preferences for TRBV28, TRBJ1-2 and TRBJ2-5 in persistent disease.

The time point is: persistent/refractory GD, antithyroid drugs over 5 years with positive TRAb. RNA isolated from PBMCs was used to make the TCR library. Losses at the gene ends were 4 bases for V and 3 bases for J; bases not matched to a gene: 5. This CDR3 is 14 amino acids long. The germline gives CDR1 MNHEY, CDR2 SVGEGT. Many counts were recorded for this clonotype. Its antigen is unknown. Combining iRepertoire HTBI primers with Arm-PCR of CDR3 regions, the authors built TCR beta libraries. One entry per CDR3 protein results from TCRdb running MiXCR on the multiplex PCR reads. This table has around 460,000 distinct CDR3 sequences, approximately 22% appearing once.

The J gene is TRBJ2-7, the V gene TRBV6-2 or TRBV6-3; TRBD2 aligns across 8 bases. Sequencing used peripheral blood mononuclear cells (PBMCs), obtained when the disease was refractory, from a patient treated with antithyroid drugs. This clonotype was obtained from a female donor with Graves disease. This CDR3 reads CASSWAGRDYEQYF. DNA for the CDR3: TGTGCCAGCAGTTGGGCCGGGAGGGACTACGAGCAGTACTTC.